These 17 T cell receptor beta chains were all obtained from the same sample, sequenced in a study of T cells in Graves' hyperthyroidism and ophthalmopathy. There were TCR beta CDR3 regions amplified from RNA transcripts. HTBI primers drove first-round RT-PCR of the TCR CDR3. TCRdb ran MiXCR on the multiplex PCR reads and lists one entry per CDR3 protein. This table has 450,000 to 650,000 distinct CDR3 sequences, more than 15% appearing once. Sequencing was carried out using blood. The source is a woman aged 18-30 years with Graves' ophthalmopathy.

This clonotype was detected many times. The CDR3 loop is CASSSRLAGSTDTQYF. CDR3 DNA: TGTGCCAGCAGCTCTAGACTAGCGGGGAGCACAGATACGCAGTATTTT. The J gene is TRBJ2-3, the V gene TRBV5-5; 11 bases agree with TRBD2. The length of the CDR3 is 16 residues. Unmatched junction bases numbered 3, after V lost 3 bases and J lost 0 bases. Germline V gene lookup returns CDR1 SGHKS and CDR2 YYEKEE (reference sequence).

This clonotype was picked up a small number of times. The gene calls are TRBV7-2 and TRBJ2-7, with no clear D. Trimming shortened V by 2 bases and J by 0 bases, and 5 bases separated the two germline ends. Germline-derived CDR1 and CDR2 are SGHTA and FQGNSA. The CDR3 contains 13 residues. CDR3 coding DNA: TGTGCCAGCAGCTTAATTGACTCCTACGAGCAGTACTTC. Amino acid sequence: CASSLIDSYEQYF. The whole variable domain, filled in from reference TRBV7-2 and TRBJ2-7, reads GAGVSQSPSNKVTEKGKDVELRCDPISGHTALYWYRQSLGQGLEFLIYFQGNSAPDKSGLPSDRFSAERTGGSVSTLTIQRTQQEDSAVYLCASSLIDSYEQYFGPGTRLTVT.

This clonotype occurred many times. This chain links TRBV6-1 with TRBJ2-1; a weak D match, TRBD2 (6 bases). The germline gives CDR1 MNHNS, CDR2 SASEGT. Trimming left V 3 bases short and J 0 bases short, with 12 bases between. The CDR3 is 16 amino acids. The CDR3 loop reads CASSEVLASSYNEQFF. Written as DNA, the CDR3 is TGTGCCAGCAGTGAGGTTCTAGCGAGCTCCTACAATGAGCAGTTCTTC.

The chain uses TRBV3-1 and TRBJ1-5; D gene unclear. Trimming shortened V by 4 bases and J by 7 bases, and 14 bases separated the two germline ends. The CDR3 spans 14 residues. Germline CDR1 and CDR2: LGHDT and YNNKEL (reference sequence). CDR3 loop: CASSPGPESQPQHF. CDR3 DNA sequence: TGTGCCAGCAGCCCCGGACCTGAATCCCAGCCCCAGCATTTT.

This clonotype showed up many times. The CDR3 protein is CAWSTGAYNEQFF. The DNA of the CDR3 is TGTGCCTGGAGCACAGGGGCCTACAATGAGCAGTTCTTC. The V gene is TRBV30, the J gene TRBJ2-1; TRBD1 matches at 7 bases. V gave up 3 bases and J gave up 2 bases; unmatched junction bases: 1. The CDR3 runs 13 residues. CDR1 and CDR2 (germline): GTSNPN, SVGIG (reference sequence).

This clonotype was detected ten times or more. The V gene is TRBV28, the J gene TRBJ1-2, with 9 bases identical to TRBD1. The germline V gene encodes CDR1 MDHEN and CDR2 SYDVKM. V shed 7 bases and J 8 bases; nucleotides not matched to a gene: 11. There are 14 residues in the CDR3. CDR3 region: CASTLGTGRIGYTF. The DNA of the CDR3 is TGTGCCAGCACTCTCGGGACAGGGAGGATAGGCTACACCTTC.

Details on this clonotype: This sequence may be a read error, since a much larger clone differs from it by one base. The CDR3 DNA reads TGCGCCAGCAGCTTAATAGCGGGGGACTCCTACAATGAGCAGTCCTTC. Protein product: CASSLIAGDSYNEQSF. The genes are TRBV5-1 and TRBJ2-1; 9 bases are shared with TRBD2. Germline assignment: CDR1 SGHRS and CDR2 YFSETQ. This CDR3 region has 16 residues.

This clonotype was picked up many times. CDR3 sequence: CAWSPVGGSYEQYF. The CDR3 DNA is TGTGCCTGGAGTCCCGTGGGGGGCTCCTACGAGCAGTACTTC. J is TRBJ2-7 and V is TRBV30, with D maybe TRBD2 (6 bases). This CDR3 is 14 amino acids long. CDR1 GTSNPN and CDR2 SVGIG come from the germline V gene (reference sequence). Between the trimmed V and J ends, which lost 2 bases and 0 bases, there was a span of 11 bases. Based on the CDR3 plus reference TRBV30 and TRBJ2-7, the full variable domain is SQTIHQWPATLVQPVGSPLSLECTVEGTSNPNLYWYRQAAGRGLQLLFYSVGIGQISSEVPQNLSASRPQDRQFILSSKKLLLSDSGFYLCAWSPVGGSYEQYFGPGTRLTVT.

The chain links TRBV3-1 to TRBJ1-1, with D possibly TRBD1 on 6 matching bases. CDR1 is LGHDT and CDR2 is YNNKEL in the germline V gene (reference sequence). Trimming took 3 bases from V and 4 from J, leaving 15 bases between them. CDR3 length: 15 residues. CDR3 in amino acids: CASSQAGGPGTEAFF. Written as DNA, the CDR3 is TGTGCCAGCAGCCAGGCGGGGGGGCCGGGCACTGAAGCTTTCTTT.

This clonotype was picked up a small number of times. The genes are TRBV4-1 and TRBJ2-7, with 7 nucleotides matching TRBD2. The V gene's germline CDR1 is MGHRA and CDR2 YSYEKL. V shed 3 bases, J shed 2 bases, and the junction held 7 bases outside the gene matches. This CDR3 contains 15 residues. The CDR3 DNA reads TGCGCCAGCAGCCAGCCCGGACTAGGGGCCTACGAGCAGTACTTC. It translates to CASSQPGLGAYEQYF.

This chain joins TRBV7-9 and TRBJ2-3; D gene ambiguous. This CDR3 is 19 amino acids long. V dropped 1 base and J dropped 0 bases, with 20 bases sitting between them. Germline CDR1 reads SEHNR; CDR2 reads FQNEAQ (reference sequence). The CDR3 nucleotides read TGTGCCAGCAGCTTAGATCTCCCTCGCCACGAACCAAGCACAGATACGCAGTATTTT. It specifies CASSLDLPRHEPSTDTQYF.

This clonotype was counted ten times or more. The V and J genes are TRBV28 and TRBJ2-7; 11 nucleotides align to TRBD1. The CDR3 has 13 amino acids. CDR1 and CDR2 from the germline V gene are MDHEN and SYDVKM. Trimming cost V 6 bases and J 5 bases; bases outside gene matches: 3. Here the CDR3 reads CASRDRGLDEQYF. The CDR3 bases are TGTGCCAGCAGGGACAGGGGGCTCGACGAGCAGTACTTC. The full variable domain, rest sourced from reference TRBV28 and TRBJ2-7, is DVKVTQSSRYLVKRTGEKVFLECVQDMDHENMFWYRQDPGLGLRLIYFSYDVKMKEKGDIPEGYSVSREKKERFSLILESASTNQTSMYLCASRDRGLDEQYFGPGTRLTVT.

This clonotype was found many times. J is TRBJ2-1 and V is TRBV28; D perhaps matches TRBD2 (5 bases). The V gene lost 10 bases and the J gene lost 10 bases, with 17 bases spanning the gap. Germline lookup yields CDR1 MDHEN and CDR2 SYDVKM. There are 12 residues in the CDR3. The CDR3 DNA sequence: TGTGCCATCGACGGAGGACCCAAGGAGCAGTTCTTC. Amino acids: CAIDGGPKEQFF.

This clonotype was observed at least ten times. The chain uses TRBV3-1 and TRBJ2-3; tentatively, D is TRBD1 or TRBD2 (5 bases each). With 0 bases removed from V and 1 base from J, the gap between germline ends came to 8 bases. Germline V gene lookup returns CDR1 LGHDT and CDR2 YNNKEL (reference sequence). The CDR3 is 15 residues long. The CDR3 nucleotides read TGTGCCAGCAGCCAAGATCGGGGCCGCACAGATACGCAGTATTTT. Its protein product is CASSQDRGRTDTQYF.

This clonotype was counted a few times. The CDR3 sequence: CSVDRTGDEKLFF. The CDR3 nucleotides are TGCAGCGTTGATAGGACAGGGGATGAAAAACTGTTTTTT. The chain combines TRBV29-1 with TRBJ1-4; 9 bases map to TRBD1. The length of the CDR3 is 13 residues. The J segment lost 6 bases and the V segment lost 3 bases, leaving 2 bases of the junction unmatched. The germline V gene has CDR1 SQVTM and CDR2 ANQGSEA.

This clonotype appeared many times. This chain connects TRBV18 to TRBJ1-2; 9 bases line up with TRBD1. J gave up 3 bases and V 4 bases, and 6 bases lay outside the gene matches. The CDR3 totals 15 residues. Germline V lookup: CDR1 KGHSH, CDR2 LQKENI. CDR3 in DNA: TGTGCCAGCTCACTCACGGGACAGGGAGACTATGGCTACACCTTC. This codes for CASSLTGQGDYGYTF.

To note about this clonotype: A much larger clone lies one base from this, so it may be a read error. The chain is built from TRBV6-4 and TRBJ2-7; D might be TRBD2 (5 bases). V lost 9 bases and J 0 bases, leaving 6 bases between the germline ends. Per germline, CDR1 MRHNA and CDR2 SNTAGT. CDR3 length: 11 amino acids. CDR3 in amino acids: CARGSSYEQYF. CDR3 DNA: TGTGCCAGGGGGAGCTCCTACGAGCAGTACTTC.